A selection of T cell receptor beta chains follows, all from one sample in a study of T cells in Graves' hyperthyroidism and ophthalmopathy. TCRdb used MiXCR to reprocess the multiplex PCR reads, holding one entry per CDR3 protein. Here the sample spans about 250,000 distinct CDR3 sequences, about 20% being singletons. Material for sequencing was blood. The source is a man younger than 40 with Graves' ophthalmopathy. The CDR3 runs from the conserved cysteine through the conserved F or W. The D gene is left open where the match is weak. The size entry is marked missing in some rows and otherwise reads once, few, many or a size class.

clone_size,j_call,d_call,v_call,cdr3_aa,cdr3_nt
NA,TRBJ2-5,NA,TRBV28,CASSAPETQYF,TGTGCCAGCAGCGCACCAGAGACCCAGTACTTC
many,TRBJ2-2,NA,TRBV2,CASSERMTVTGELFF,TGTGCCAGCAGTGAACGCATGACCGTCACCGGGGAGCTGTTTTTT
few,TRBJ1-1,TRBD1,TRBV20-1,CSARDRDRELLNTEAFF,TGCAGTGCTAGAGACCGGGACAGGGAACTTCTGAACACTGAAGCTTTCTTT
few,TRBJ1-5,NA,TRBV20-1,CSASPGRLGNQPQHF,TGCAGTGCTAGTCCAGGCCGTTTAGGCAATCAGCCCCAGCATTTT
few,TRBJ2-3,TRBD2,TRBV18,CASSLGLGGGTDTQYF,TGTGCCAGCTCACTGGGACTAGGTGGGGGCACAGATACGCAGTATTTT
many,TRBJ1-1,NA,TRBV11-3,CASSLEAGATEAFF,TGTGCCAGCAGCTTAGAGGCCGGGGCCACTGAAGCTTTCTTT
NA,TRBJ2-3,NA,TRBV20-1,CSARVGGLSTDTQYF,TGCAGTGCTAGAGTAGGAGGGCTTAGCACAGATACGCAGTATTTT
many,TRBJ2-7,TRBD2,TRBV7-2,CASSSTSGGNEQYF,TGTGCCAGCAGCTCTACTAGCGGTGGGAACGAGCAGTACTTC
many,TRBJ1-1,NA,TRBV5-1,CASSLVGQSGNTEAFF,TGCGCCAGCAGCTTGGTCGGACAGTCAGGGAACACTGAAGCTTTCTTT
NA,TRBJ2-7,TRBD1,TRBV20-1,CSAISTDRAGQYF,TGCAGTGCTATCTCTACCGACAGGGCCGGGCAGTACTTC
many,TRBJ2-7,NA,TRBV27,CASSSGATYEQYF,TGTGCCAGCAGTTCCGGCGCAACCTACGAGCAGTACTTC
NA,TRBJ1-1,NA,TRBV28,CASSGTRRGAFF,TGTGCCAGCAGTGGGACCCGGCGGGGAGCTTTCTTT
few,TRBJ2-7,TRBD2,TRBV7-8,CASNSGMSYEQYF,TGTGCCAGCAATAGCGGGATGTCCTACGAGCAGTACTTC
many,TRBJ2-3,TRBD1,TRBV7-3,CASSPGRGTITDTQYF,TGTGCCAGCAGCCCGGGCAGGGGGACGATCACAGATACGCAGTATTTT
few,TRBJ1-2,TRBD1,TRBV7-9,CASSSQDRGQMGYTF,TGTGCCAGCAGCTCCCAGGACAGGGGGCAGATGGGCTACACCTTC
few,TRBJ2-1,NA,TRBV2,CASSDPRTNYNEQFF,TGTGCCAGCAGTGATCCCAGGACGAACTACAATGAGCAGTTCTTC
many,TRBJ2-7,TRBD1,TRBV11-2,CASSPDRGLEQYF,TGTGCCAGCAGCCCGGACAGGGGGCTAGAGCAGTACTTC
NA,TRBJ2-2,NA,TRBV29-1,CSVERGRGGAGELFF,TGCAGCGTTGAAAGGGGCAGGGGAGGGGCCGGGGAGCTGTTTTTT
NA,TRBJ2-4,NA,TRBV27,CASSLRGSKNIQYF,TGTGCCAGCAGTTTAAGGGGGTCCAAAAACATTCAGTACTTC
NA,TRBJ2-7,NA,TRBV19,CASQGPTYEQYF,TGTGCCAGCCAGGGGCCCACCTACGAGCAGTACTTC
NA,TRBJ2-5,NA,TRBV11-2,CASSLAGLETQYF,TGTGCCAGCAGCTTAGCGGGGCTCGAGACCCAGTACTTC
NA,TRBJ2-1,TRBD2,TRBV20-1,CSASFFLAGPRGYNEQFF,TGCAGTGCTAGTTTTTTCCTAGCGGGGCCGAGGGGTTACAATGAGCAGTTCTTC
NA,TRBJ2-2,TRBD2,TRBV20-1,CSARTSGRDTGELFF,TGCAGTGCTCGGACTAGCGGGAGGGACACCGGGGAGCTGTTTTTT
few,TRBJ1-6,TRBD1,TRBV3-1,CASSSGQNNSPLHF,TGTGCCAGCAGCTCGGGACAGAATAATTCACCCCTCCACTTT
NA,TRBJ2-6,TRBD1,TRBV12-5,CASGLVIGTDFSGANVLTF,TGTGCTAGTGGTTTGGTAATAGGGACAGATTTCTCTGGGGCCAACGTCCTGACTTTC
few,TRBJ2-3,TRBD1,TRBV29-1,CSATDRGAQYF,TGCAGCGCTACCGACAGGGGAGCGCAGTATTTT
many,TRBJ1-1,NA,TRBV18,CASSPRVNTEAFF,TGTGCCAGCTCACCTCGGGTTAACACTGAAGCTTTCTTT
NA,TRBJ2-7,TRBD1,TRBV11-2,CASSLDEITGVTKYF,TGTGCCAGCAGCTTAGATGAGATAACAGGGGTTACGAAGTACTTC
few,TRBJ2-7,NA,TRBV27,CASTGTQKPYEQYF,TGTGCCAGCACTGGGACACAAAAACCCTACGAGCAGTACTTC
NA,TRBJ1-2,NA,TRBV24-1,CATSPSNYGYTF,TGTGCCACCAGCCCATCTAACTATGGCTACACCTTC